The 24 T cell receptor beta chains below all came from one sample that was sequenced in a study of T cell changes during pregnancy in multiple sclerosis (dated by TCRdb to the late 2010s). Libraries were made using the immunoSEQ multiplex PCR assay. As stored in TCRdb, this immuneACCESS dataset retains in-frame rearrangements with V and J assigned. A fraction of the clones does not appear; measured against another copy, unresolved V genes explain less than half of the discrepancy, and the remainder lacks a known reason. The sample has about 59,000 clones on record, 80% to 95% of them singletons. The ten largest make up approximately 2.2% of the sample. Sample: peripheral blood, taken in the first trimester of pregnancy. Receptor source: a female donor with multiple sclerosis, enrolled in a pregnancy study.

The V gene is TRBV7-6, the J gene TRBJ2-1, with 7 positions matching TRBD2. Germline V gene sequence: CDR1 SGHVS, CDR2 FNYEAQ. J was trimmed by 4 bases and V by 5 bases; bases with no gene match: 14. This CDR3 has 17 residues. The CDR3 DNA is TGTGCCAGCAGCCCCCGGACTAGTTTAACTGAGTACAATGAGCAGTTCTTC. Translated, it gives CASSPRTSLTEYNEQFF.

Remarks on this clone: The same CDR3 can be traced to other DNA sequences in this sample. The chain links TRBV19 to TRBJ2-7, with 9 bases fitting TRBD1. Germline CDR1 reads LNHDA; CDR2 reads SQIVND (reference sequence). The CDR3 contains 14 residues. The ends lost 4 bases at V and 2 bases at J; junction bases unmatched: 3. For the CDR3, the DNA is TGTGCCAGTAGTACCGGGACAGGGCCCTACGAGCAGTACTTC. This encodes CASSTGTGPYEQYF.

The chain couples TRBV6-1 to TRBJ2-1; the D gene is possibly TRBD2 (6 bases). Trimming stripped 2 bases from V and 4 bases from J, with 12 bases between. This CDR3 region has 15 residues. CDR1 MNHNS and CDR2 SASEGT come from the germline V gene. The CDR3 sequence is CASSERLEGYNEQFF. CDR3 in DNA: TGTGCCAGCAGTGAAAGGTTGGAGGGTTACAATGAGCAGTTCTTC.

The chain combines TRBV11-2 with TRBJ2-1, with D possibly TRBD2 on 5 matching bases. V was trimmed by 1 base and J by 6 bases, leaving 7 bases between them. This CDR3 contains 13 residues. Germline V gives CDR1 SGHAT, CDR2 FQNNGV. DNA of the CDR3: TGTGCCAGCAGCTTAGTCGGGATCAATGAGCAGTTCTTC. It yields the protein CASSLVGINEQFF.

The CDR3 coding sequence is TGTGCCAGCACCCTAACTCCAACCGGGAAAGGAGAGACCCAGTACTTC. It is translated as CASTLTPTGKGETQYF. V and J are TRBV11-1 and TRBJ2-5, with D maybe TRBD2 (5 bases). V was cut by 7 bases and J by 4 bases, with 22 bases left in between. Germline values: CDR1 SGHAT, CDR2 FQDESV (reference sequence). CDR3 length equals 16 residues. The whole variable domain, filled in from reference TRBV11-1 and TRBJ2-5, reads EAEVAQSPRYKITEKSQAVAFWCDPISGHATLYWYRQILGQGPELLVQFQDESVVDDSQLPKDRFSAERLKGVDSTLKIQPAELGDSAMYLCASTLTPTGKGETQYFGPGTRLLVL.

The rearrangement joins TRBV6-5 to TRBJ2-5; a weak D match, TRBD2 (6 bases). Deletions cut 1 base from V and 4 bases from J, with 10 bases between. Germline V gene lookup returns CDR1 MNHEY and CDR2 SVGAGI. The CDR3 has 14 residues. CDR3 nucleotide sequence: TGTGCCAGCAGTTACTGGGGGGAGCGAGAGACCCAGTACTTC. Translated: CASSYWGERETQYF.

The CDR3 here is CSVGWSSYNEQFF. The CDR3 DNA follows: TGCAGCGTTGGGTGGAGCTCCTACAATGAGCAGTTCTTC. The V call is TRBV29-1, the J call TRBJ2-1; D call uncertain. The CDR3 extends over 13 amino acids. Germline V lookup: CDR1 SQVTM, CDR2 ANQGSEA. V was clipped by 4 bases and J by 0 bases, with 7 bases between them.

The chain is built from TRBV6-4 and TRBJ2-1, with 11 bases fitting TRBD2. The CDR3 has 15 residues. Trimming removed 6 bases from V and 2 bases from J; junction bases left unmatched: 3. Germline V gene data show CDR1 as MRHNA and CDR2 as SNTAGT. CDR3 sequence: CASSLLAGAYNEQFF. The CDR3 DNA sequence: TGTGCCAGCAGCCTACTAGCGGGGGCCTACAATGAGCAGTTCTTC.

The chain carries TRBV4-3 and TRBJ2-1, with 7 positions matching TRBD2. Germline loops: CDR1 LGHNA, CDR2 YSLEER. Trimming at V came to 1 base and at J to 7 bases, leaving 7 bases not matched to a gene. This CDR3 is built from 15 residues. The DNA for the CDR3 is TGCGCCAGCAGCCAAGGAGGAACTAGCGTTAATGAGCAGTTCTTC. It codes for CASSQGGTSVNEQFF.

The V and J genes are TRBV5-1 and TRBJ2-7; TRBD2 matches at 8 bases. V trimming: 7 bases; J trimming: 3 bases; junction bases outside the gene matches: 12. This CDR3 is 15 amino acids long. Germline CDR1 is SGHRS and CDR2 is YFSETQ. The CDR3 is CASAMLAGPYYEQYF. CDR3 in DNA: TGCGCCAGCGCGATGCTAGCGGGCCCCTACTACGAGCAGTACTTC.

This clone was seen only once. V usage is TRBV7-9 and J usage is TRBJ2-7; TRBD2 is a possible D gene (5 bases). Germline V gives CDR1 SEHNR, CDR2 FQNEAQ (reference sequence). This CDR3 has 15 residues. V was clipped by 4 bases and J by 2 bases, with 15 bases between them. Here the CDR3 reads CASSSRGSPTYEQYF. The CDR3 DNA reads as TGTGCCAGCAGCTCCCGGGGAAGCCCAACCTACGAGCAGTACTTC.

The chain uses TRBV9 and TRBJ1-2, with TRBD1 as a possible D gene (5 bases). Germline CDR1 SGDLS, CDR2 YYNGEE. V was trimmed by 0 bases and J by 3 bases, leaving 9 bases between them. The CDR3 covers 14 residues. CDR3 sequence (DNA): TGTGCCAGCAGCGTAGATCAAGGGGACTATGGCTACACCTTC. Protein sequence: CASSVDQGDYGYTF.

V gene TRBV11-3 combines with J gene TRBJ2-5, with TRBD1 as a possible D gene (6 bases). The V gene's germline CDR1 is SGHNT and CDR2 YENEEA. Trimming took 0 bases from V and 2 from J, leaving 10 bases between them. The CDR3 is 15 residues long. For the CDR3, the DNA is TGTGCCAGCAGCTTAGATTTGGGGGCTCAAGAGACCCAGTACTTC. It is translated as CASSLDLGAQETQYF.

The V and J genes are TRBV6-1 and TRBJ2-7; D is unresolved. The CDR3 extends over 15 amino acids. V shed 2 bases and J shed 0 bases, with 11 bases lying between them. From germline, CDR1 is MNHNS and CDR2 SASEGT. The CDR3 coding sequence is TGTGCCAGCAGTGAACAGAGCGTATACTCCTACGAGCAGTACTTC. Its translation is CASSEQSVYSYEQYF.

This clone was seen more than once but under ten times. The chain is built from TRBV30 and TRBJ2-1; possibly TRBD2 for D (7 bases). V was cut by 2 bases and J by 10 bases, with 15 bases left in between. The CDR3 totals 13 residues. Per the germline V gene, CDR1 is GTSNPN and CDR2 is SVGIG (reference sequence). The DNA of the CDR3 is TGTGCCTGGAGTAAGGGGGGGTTGGGAGAGCAGTTCTTC. Translated: CAWSKGGLGEQFF.

A note on this clone: The identical CDR3 is also encoded by other nucleotide sequences in the sample. The J gene is TRBJ1-1, the V gene TRBV7-3; 8 positions match TRBD1. Germline V gene lookup returns CDR1 SGHTA and CDR2 FQGTGA. Losses at the gene ends were 2 bases for V and 3 bases for J; bases not matched to a gene: 2. The CDR3 sequence is 14 residues long. The CDR3 region is CASSLGQGHTEAFF. CDR3 DNA: TGTGCCAGCAGCTTAGGACAGGGCCACACTGAAGCTTTCTTT. Using reference TRBV7-3 and TRBJ1-1 for the parts outside the CDR3, the full variable domain is GAGVSQTPSNKVTEKGKYVELRCDPISGHTALYWYRQSLGQGPEFLIYFQGTGAADDSGLPNDRFFAVRPEGSVSTLKIQRTERGDSAVYLCASSLGQGHTEAFFGQGTRLTVV.

This clone was picked up a small number of times. The gene calls are TRBV10-3 and TRBJ1-5; maybe TRBD1 (6 bases). This CDR3 comprises 14 residues. Trimming pared 3 bases from V and 3 bases from J, leaving 9 bases between. Germline V gene sequence: CDR1 ENHRY, CDR2 SYGVKD. The CDR3 DNA reads as TGTGCCATCAGTGAAGCAGGGGCCAATCAGCCCCAGCATTTT. Translated: CAISEAGANQPQHF.

The J gene is TRBJ1-2, the V gene TRBV28, with 9 nucleotides matching TRBD1. The CDR3 is 15 amino acids. Germline assignment: CDR1 MDHEN and CDR2 SYDVKM. The V and J ends lost 5 bases and 5 bases, in that order; junction bases with no gene match: 9. CDR3 coding DNA: TGTGCCAGCAGTCGACAGGGGGGAGTTATTTATGGCTACACCTTC. Encoded protein: CASSRQGGVIYGYTF.

The chain couples TRBV6-8 to TRBJ1-3, with 7 nucleotides matching TRBD1. The germline V gene has CDR1 MNHGY and CDR2 SAAAGT. Germline trimming cut 11 bases from V and 2 bases from J; bases unmatched to any gene: 15. The CDR3 totals 16 residues. The CDR3 nucleotides are TGTGCCGTTTGGGACAGCCCCTGTTATGCTGGAAACACCATATATTTT. Translated, it gives CAVWDSPCYAGNTIYF.

The chain couples TRBV28 to TRBJ1-1; a weak D match, TRBD1 (5 bases). The CDR3 runs to 14 residues. Trimming took 5 bases from V and 4 from J, leaving 14 bases between them. Germline V gene sequence: CDR1 MDHEN, CDR2 SYDVKM. The CDR3 DNA reads as TGTGCCAGCAGTCCGACCGGGGGGACCACTGAAGCTTTCTTT. Amino acids: CASSPTGGTTEAFF.

This clone has just one count. The chain employs TRBV7-9 and TRBJ2-5; the D gene is possibly TRBD2 (5 bases). The CDR3 loop spans 14 amino acids. Trimming pared 5 bases from V and 2 bases from J, leaving 12 bases between. Germline loops: CDR1 SEHNR, CDR2 FQNEAQ (reference sequence). As DNA, the CDR3 is TGTGCCAGCAGCAAAGGAGGCACGCAAGAGACCCAGTACTTC. Translated, it gives CASSKGGTQETQYF.

This chain joins TRBV15 and TRBJ2-7; TRBD1 matches 8 bases. Per the germline V gene, CDR1 is LNHNV and CDR2 is YYDKDF (reference sequence). The CDR3 covers 15 residues. V was pared by 0 bases and J by 3 bases, with 4 bases of the junction left unmatched. The CDR3 sequence: CATSRDTGGFYEQYF. The CDR3 DNA follows: TGTGCCACCAGCAGAGATACAGGGGGTTTCTACGAGCAGTACTTC.

The V call is TRBV18, the J call TRBJ2-1; perhaps TRBD1 as D (5 bases). V dropped 8 bases and J dropped 8 bases, with 16 bases sitting between them. Per the germline V gene, CDR1 is KGHSH and CDR2 is LQKENI. The CDR3 is 13 amino acids. The CDR3 DNA reads TGTGCCAGCCCCCGACAGCCCCCCGATGAGCAGTTCTTC. As protein: CASPRQPPDEQFF.

The genes are TRBV19 and TRBJ1-4; unclear D gene. Germline CDR1 LNHDA, CDR2 SQIVND (reference sequence). This CDR3 contains 13 residues. V was clipped by 3 bases and J by 7 bases, with 9 bases between them. The CDR3 DNA follows: TGTGCCAGTAGTATCTTATCCGGTGAAAAACTGTTTTTT. Protein product: CASSILSGEKLFF.